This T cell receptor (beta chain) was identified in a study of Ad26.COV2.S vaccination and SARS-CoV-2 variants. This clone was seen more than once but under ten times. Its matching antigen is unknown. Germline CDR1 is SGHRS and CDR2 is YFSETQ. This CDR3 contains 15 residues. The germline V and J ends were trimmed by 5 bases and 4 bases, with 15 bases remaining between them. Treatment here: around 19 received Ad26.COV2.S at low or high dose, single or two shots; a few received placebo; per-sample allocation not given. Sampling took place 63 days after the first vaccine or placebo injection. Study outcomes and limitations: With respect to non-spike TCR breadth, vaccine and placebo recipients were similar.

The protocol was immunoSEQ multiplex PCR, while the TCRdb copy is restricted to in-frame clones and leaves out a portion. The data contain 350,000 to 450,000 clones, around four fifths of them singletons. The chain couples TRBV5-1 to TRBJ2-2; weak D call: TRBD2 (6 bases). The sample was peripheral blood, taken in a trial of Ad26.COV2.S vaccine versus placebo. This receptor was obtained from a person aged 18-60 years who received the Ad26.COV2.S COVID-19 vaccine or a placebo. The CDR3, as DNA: TGCGCCAGCAGTGCGGGACTCCAATCCACCGGGGAGCTGTTTTTT. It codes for CASSAGLQSTGELFF.